These 20 T cell receptor beta chains were sequenced from one sample in a study of CD8+ T cells in alopecia areata. Extracted from the samples, RNA was reverse transcribed into cDNA to serve as the sequencing template. Here immunoSEQ multiplex PCR was the method, and the copy in TCRdb shows in-frame clones only, minus some. Counted here are about 220,000 clones, about 58% occurring once; the ten biggest clones make up roughly 1.5%. Indicated treatment: oral pan-JAK inhibitor, 5-10 mg twice daily. This sample comprised CD4+ T cells sorted from blood, obtained at week 4, from a patient treated with tofacitinib. The receptors come from a human donor with alopecia areata.

The chain combines TRBV25-1 with TRBJ1-1; maybe TRBD1 (5 bases). This CDR3 comprises 14 residues. V dropped 3 bases and J dropped 0 bases, with 8 bases sitting between them. Germline-derived CDR1 and CDR2 are MGHDK and SYGVNS. The CDR3 DNA reads TGTGCCAGCAGTGATGGGACTATGAACACTGAAGCTTTCTTT. Translation: CASSDGTMNTEAFF.

The chain couples TRBV7-6 to TRBJ1-5; no firm D call. V lost 3 bases and J lost 2, with 11 bases in between. CDR1 and CDR2 (germline): SGHVS, FNYEAQ. CDR3 length: 15 amino acids. The CDR3 is CASSFGGDGNQPQHF. The CDR3 bases are TGTGCCAGCAGCTTTGGCGGGGATGGCAATCAGCCCCAGCATTTT.

The gene calls are TRBV2 and TRBJ2-5; unclear D gene. V gave up 3 bases and J gave up 5 bases, with 7 bases separating them. The CDR3 totals 12 residues. Germline V CDR1 and CDR2: SNHLY, FYNNEI. In nucleotides, the CDR3 is TGTGCCAGCAGTGAGGATTGGGAGACCCAGTACTTC. It encodes CASSEDWETQYF.

This chain links TRBV29-1 with TRBJ1-1; D gene unclear. This CDR3 contains 12 residues. Germline loops: CDR1 SQVTM, CDR2 ANQGSEA. V was shortened by 6 bases and J by 5 bases, with 13 bases between the two germline ends. The CDR3 DNA follows: TGCAGCGTCCATTCGGGGATTACTGAAGCTTTCTTT. Translation: CSVHSGITEAFF.

This chain connects TRBV20-1 to TRBJ1-2; D gene ambiguous. The CDR3 loop spans 11 amino acids. Between the trimmed V and J ends, which lost 6 bases and 8 bases, there was a span of 13 bases. Germline values: CDR1 DFQATT, CDR2 SNEGSKA (reference sequence). The CDR3 loop is CSASGPWGYTF. The CDR3 bases are TGCAGTGCATCAGGCCCCTGGGGCTACACCTTC.

The chain carries TRBV6-6 and TRBJ2-7; the D is unclear. V lost 5 bases to trimming and J lost 4 bases, with 9 bases between them. Per the germline V gene, CDR1 is MNHNY and CDR2 is SVGAGI (reference sequence). The CDR3 spans 12 residues. This CDR3 reads CASSQAGYEQYF. The CDR3 DNA sequence: TGTGCCAGCAGTCAAGCTGGGTACGAGCAGTACTTC.

The chain carries TRBV6-1 and TRBJ2-5; 7 bases align to TRBD2. The CDR3 consists of 14 residues. Germline CDR1 is MNHNS and CDR2 is SASEGT. Trimming took 6 bases from V and 5 from J; bases not matched to a gene: 9. CDR3 in amino acids: CASSPWEAGETQYF. DNA of the CDR3: TGTGCCAGCAGCCCCTGGGAAGCGGGGGAGACCCAGTACTTC.

A few counts support this clone. The chain carries TRBV5-1 and TRBJ1-5; D is uncertain. This CDR3 comprises 13 residues. Trimming took off 0 bases at V and 6 bases at J, with 7 bases between the two ends. CDR1 is SGHRS and CDR2 is YFSETQ in the germline V gene. Written as DNA, the CDR3 is TGCGCCAGCAGCTTGGCCTACGGTCAGCCCCAGCATTTT. Translating it yields CASSLAYGQPQHF.

Here the CDR3 reads CATGQSSYEQYF. The CDR3 DNA follows: TGTGCCACCGGACAGAGCTCCTACGAGCAGTACTTC. The chain carries TRBV15 and TRBJ2-7, with D possibly matching TRBD1 (6 bases). The V gene's germline CDR1 is LNHNV and CDR2 YYDKDF (reference sequence). The ends were cut back, 8 bases at V and 0 bases at J, with 8 bases in the middle. The CDR3 contains 12 residues.

The chain couples TRBV2 to TRBJ2-2; perhaps TRBD2 as D (6 bases). V lost 6 bases, J lost 3 bases, and 14 bases lay in between. CDR1 is SNHLY, CDR2 FYNNEI, per germline. This CDR3 has 15 amino acids. CDR3 amino acids: CASRPITSYTGELFF. CDR3 bases: TGTGCCAGCAGACCCATCACTAGCTACACCGGGGAGCTGTTTTTT.

The rearrangement links TRBV5-1 to TRBJ2-7, with TRBD1 identical over 7 bases. Germline trimming cut 3 bases from V and 0 bases from J; bases unmatched to any gene: 3. The CDR3 loop spans 14 amino acids. Germline V lookup: CDR1 SGHRS, CDR2 YFSETQ. In DNA, the CDR3 is TGCGCCAGCAGCTCGACAGGGAGCTCCTACGAGCAGTACTTC. Translation gives CASSSTGSSYEQYF.

The chain employs TRBV7-9 and TRBJ1-2; no reliable D call. Germline V gene data show CDR1 as SEHNR and CDR2 as FQNEAQ (reference sequence). Deletions cut 9 bases from V and 6 bases from J, with 5 bases between. The CDR3 sequence is 9 residues long. In nucleotides, the CDR3 is TGTGCCAGTGGTAATGGCTACACCTTC. Translated, it gives CASGNGYTF.

The genes are TRBV19 and TRBJ1-1; TRBD1 matches at 9 bases. The CDR3 is 15 residues long. J was trimmed by 7 bases and V by 4 bases; bases with no gene match: 10. Germline V gives CDR1 LNHDA, CDR2 SQIVND (reference sequence). The CDR3 here is CASSRRTGQGGEAFF. CDR3 coding DNA: TGTGCCAGTAGTAGAAGGACGGGACAGGGAGGTGAAGCTTTCTTT.

V is TRBV4-1 and J is TRBJ2-3, with D unclear. This CDR3 contains 13 residues. Germline CDR1 MGHRA, CDR2 YSYEKL. V was cut by 6 bases and J by 8 bases, with 15 bases left in between. The CDR3 loop is CASRPDSPSTQYF. Written as DNA, the CDR3 is TGCGCCAGCAGACCTGACTCCCCCAGTACGCAGTATTTT.

This chain uses TRBV6-5 with TRBJ1-2; 9 positions agree with TRBD1. The CDR3 has 16 residues. Germline trimming cut 0 bases from V and 4 bases from J; bases unmatched to any gene: 6. CDR1 is MNHEY and CDR2 is SVGAGI in the germline V gene. CDR3 sequence: CASSYSSNRGLYGYTF. The CDR3, as DNA: TGTGCCAGCAGTTACTCGTCCAACAGGGGGCTCTATGGCTACACCTTC.

V usage is TRBV7-6 and J usage is TRBJ1-2; 8 nucleotides align to TRBD1. The CDR3 sequence is 15 residues long. J lost 6 bases, V lost 1 base, and 7 bases had no gene match. Per germline, CDR1 SGHVS and CDR2 FNYEAQ. The CDR3 sequence: CASSLVGQGADGYTF. The CDR3 bases are TGTGCCAGCAGCTTAGTTGGGCAGGGGGCCGATGGCTACACCTTC.

Comments on this clone: The same CDR3 arises from other DNA sequences in this sample as well. V gene TRBV5-1 combines with J gene TRBJ2-5, with D perhaps matching TRBD2 (5 bases). V lost 4 bases to trimming and J lost 1 base, with 8 bases between them. In germline, CDR1 is SGHRS, CDR2 YFSETQ. The CDR3 loop spans 13 amino acids. CDR3 protein: CASSPGVQETQYF. CDR3 coding DNA: TGCGCCAGCAGCCCCGGGGTCCAAGAGACCCAGTACTTC.

The rearrangement joins TRBV29-1 to TRBJ1-6; D is unclear. This CDR3 has 13 residues. CDR1 is SQVTM, CDR2 ANQGSEA, per germline. The V end lost 5 bases, the J end lost 6 bases, and 11 bases lay between the germline ends. The CDR3 region is CSVISGSNSPLHF. CDR3 sequence (DNA): TGCAGCGTTATTTCGGGGTCTAATTCACCCCTCCACTTT.

At least ten counts were recorded for this clone. The V call is TRBV11-2, the J call TRBJ2-7; 7 bases are shared with TRBD1. The CDR3 has 15 amino acids. With V trimmed by 0 bases and J by 3 bases, 5 bases remained unmatched. Germline V CDR1 and CDR2: SGHAT, FQNNGV. CDR3 in amino acids: CASSLEQGMGYEQYF. CDR3 nucleotide sequence: TGTGCCAGCAGCTTAGAACAGGGGATGGGCTACGAGCAGTACTTC.

To note about this clone: One junction end does not reproduce the germline sequence, and a read error may be involved. The chain uses TRBV9 and TRBJ2-4; 9 bases are a match to TRBD1. Germline CDR1 reads SGDLS; CDR2 reads YYNGEE. This CDR3 contains 17 residues. For the CDR3, the DNA is TGTGCCAGCGGCGTCACGGGACAGGGTGGGATCGGAAACATTCAGTACTTC. This codes for CASGVTGQGGIGNIQYF.